This entry is about one TCR beta chain. The sample originates from a study of regulatory T cells in long-lasting Graves disease. Across the study: Over-5-year antithyroid drug use with positive TSH receptor antibodies defined persistent Graves' disease in the study.

Investigators prepared the TCR beta libraries by applying iRepertoire HTBI primers and Arm-PCR of CDR3 regions. TCRdb independently ran MiXCR on the multiplex PCR reads; one entry per CDR3 protein. This table has about 300,000 distinct CDR3 sequences, more than 20% appearing once. Specified time point: persistent/refractory GD, antithyroid drugs over 5 years with positive TRAb. Extracted PBMC RNA gave rise to the TCR library. Patients hailed from an endocrinology department in Xi'an, China. The sequences come from peripheral blood mononuclear cells (PBMCs), collected when the disease was refractory, from a patient treated with antithyroid drugs. The receptor comes from a female donor with Graves disease.

CDR3 sequence reads: CASSIGTGDSYEQYF. In nucleotides, the CDR3 is TGTGCCAGTAGTATAGGGACAGGGGACTCCTACGAGCAGTACTTC. V gene TRBV19 combines with J gene TRBJ2-7; 9 bases line up with TRBD1. CDR1 and CDR2 (germline): LNHDA, SQIVND (reference sequence). The CDR3 is 15 amino acids. Losses at the gene ends were 1 base for V and 0 bases for J; bases not matched to a gene: 1.